The 26 T cell receptor beta chains given below trace back to one sample, sequenced in a study of shared clonotypes between healthy human individuals. Clones were read by immunoSEQ multiplex PCR, and TCRdb kept only the in-frame ones, dropping some. Of about 2 million clones listed, just under 95% are singletons. CD45RO-negative, CCR7-selected cells formed the naive CD8 fraction, which excluded terminally differentiated effector memory CD45RA+ cells. Source material: naive CD8+ T cells sorted from blood. Receptors were obtained from a man aged 18 to 29 in good health.

The chain carries TRBV25-1 and TRBJ2-5; 8 bases are shared with TRBD2. This CDR3 has 17 amino acids. Germline loops: CDR1 MGHDK, CDR2 SYGVNS. With 2 bases clipped from V and 0 bases from J, the junction kept 8 bases outside the gene matches. The CDR3: CASSEILSGEYQETQYF. The CDR3 DNA sequence: TGTGCCAGCAGTGAAATTCTTAGCGGGGAGTACCAAGAGACCCAGTACTTC.

This chain connects TRBV5-4 to TRBJ2-5; possible D gene TRBD1, 6 bases. V was cut by 1 base and J by 4 bases, with 17 bases left in between. The CDR3 consists of 16 residues. From germline, CDR1 is SGHNT and CDR2 YYREEE (reference sequence). CDR3 bases: TGTGCCAGCAGCTTGAGAGGGGGTATTTCCCCAGAGACCCAGTACTTC. As protein: CASSLRGGISPETQYF.

The V and J genes are TRBV4-3 and TRBJ2-1, with a weak D call TRBD2 (6 bases). The CDR3 consists of 17 residues. Trimming removed 0 bases from V and 1 base from J, with 13 bases in between. Germline V CDR1 and CDR2: LGHNA, YSLEER. The CDR3 region is CASSQESRGQSYNEQFF. As DNA, the CDR3 is TGCGCCAGCAGCCAAGAGTCGCGGGGCCAATCCTACAATGAGCAGTTCTTC.

V and J are TRBV9 and TRBJ2-6; D is unresolved. This CDR3 comprises 17 residues. Per the germline V gene, CDR1 is SGDLS and CDR2 is YYNGEE. Deletions cut 0 bases from V and 0 bases from J, with 10 bases between. The DNA for the CDR3 is TGTGCCAGCAGCGTAGACAGTTTCCTCTCTGGGGCCAACGTCCTGACTTTC. The encoded protein is CASSVDSFLSGANVLTF.

The V call is TRBV6-1, the J call TRBJ2-3; D gene unclear. V lost 11 bases to trimming and J lost 2 bases, with 14 bases between them. The CDR3 sequence is 13 residues long. Germline lookup yields CDR1 MNHNS and CDR2 SASEGT. The CDR3 protein is CAGRMEYTDTQYF. Written as DNA, the CDR3 is TGTGCCGGTAGGATGGAGTACACAGATACGCAGTATTTT.

The gene calls are TRBV20-1 and TRBJ1-1; no clear D gene. This CDR3 region has 10 residues. Germline lookup yields CDR1 DFQATT and CDR2 SNEGSKA (reference sequence). With 6 bases removed from V and 7 bases from J, the gap between germline ends came to 9 bases. The CDR3 loop is CSASVVEAFF. CDR3 DNA: TGCAGTGCGTCAGTAGTTGAAGCTTTCTTT.

This sequence joins TRBV10-1 and TRBJ2-1; 9 positions match TRBD1. Trimming removed 5 bases from V and 7 bases from J; junction bases left unmatched: 9. CDR1 is WNHNN, CDR2 SYGVQD, per germline (reference sequence). The CDR3 spans 15 residues. For the CDR3, the DNA is TGCGCCAGCAGTTCGGGACAGGGTACCGCGAATGAGCAGTTCTTC. Translation: CASSSGQGTANEQFF.

This chain uses TRBV5-6 with TRBJ2-1; no clear D. The CDR3 length is 11 residues. V was clipped by 0 bases and J by 11 bases, with 6 bases between them. The germline CDR1 and CDR2 sequences are SGHDT and YYEEEE. The CDR3 protein is CASSLDGKQFF. The CDR3 DNA reads as TGTGCCAGCAGCTTGGATGGGAAGCAGTTCTTC.

V is TRBV5-6 and J is TRBJ2-2, with 8 bases identical to TRBD2. The CDR3 has 16 amino acids. Trimming cost V 2 bases and J 9 bases; bases outside gene matches: 12. Germline V gene lookup returns CDR1 SGHDT and CDR2 YYEEEE. The CDR3 is CASSFGLGAGERELFF. The CDR3 region has the DNA TGTGCCAGCAGCTTCGGATTAGGAGCGGGAGAGAGGGAGCTGTTTTTT. The whole variable domain, remainder taken from reference TRBV5-6 and TRBJ2-2, is DAGVTQSPTHLIKTRGQQVTLRCSPKSGHDTVSWYQQALGQGPQFIFQYYEEEERQRGNFPDRFSGHQFPNYSSELNVNALLLGDSALYLCASSFGLGAGERELFFGEGSRLTVL.

V and J are TRBV7-8 and TRBJ2-2, with 10 bases lining up with TRBD2. Germline-derived CDR1 and CDR2 are SGHVS and FQNEAQ. This CDR3 contains 15 residues. The J segment lost 6 bases and the V segment lost 8 bases, leaving 9 bases of the junction unmatched. CDR3 coding DNA: TGTGCCAGCCGCCCAACTAGCGGGGCGGCCGGGGAGCTGTTTTTT. It specifies CASRPTSGAAGELFF.

V usage is TRBV27 and J usage is TRBJ2-1; 11 bases agree with TRBD2. CDR1 is MNHEY and CDR2 is SMNVEV in the germline V gene (reference sequence). The CDR3 is 14 amino acids. J gave up 5 bases and V 6 bases, and 3 bases lay outside the gene matches. The DNA for the CDR3 is TGTGCCAGCAGGCCGGGACTAGCGGACAATGAGCAGTTCTTC. This sequence encodes CASRPGLADNEQFF.

J is TRBJ1-5 and V is TRBV30, with 10 bases identical to TRBD1. Germline CDR1 reads GTSNPN; CDR2 reads SVGIG (reference sequence). The J segment lost 6 bases and the V segment lost 0 bases, leaving 5 bases of the junction unmatched. The length of the CDR3 is 15 residues. The CDR3 sequence is CAWSVRQGASQPQHF. In DNA, the CDR3 is TGTGCCTGGAGTGTAAGACAGGGGGCCTCTCAGCCCCAGCATTTT.

This rearrangement joins TRBV5-1 to TRBJ2-7; D is ambiguous. The CDR3 loop spans 16 amino acids. Germline CDR1 and CDR2: SGHRS and YFSETQ. The V and J ends lost 2 bases and 1 base respectively, with 16 bases between them. CDR3 residues: CASSFGLDPGSYEQYF. The CDR3 DNA follows: TGCGCCAGCAGCTTTGGGTTAGACCCTGGATCCTACGAGCAGTACTTC.

The chain recombines TRBV19 with TRBJ1-6, with 9 bases identical to TRBD1. The CDR3 contains 15 residues. Trimming cost V 6 bases and J 5 bases; bases outside gene matches: 5. Germline V gene data show CDR1 as LNHDA and CDR2 as SQIVND (reference sequence). The CDR3 sequence: CASSSGQGNNSPLHF. The DNA of the CDR3 is TGTGCCAGTAGCTCGGGACAGGGTAATAATTCACCCCTCCACTTT.

The J gene is TRBJ2-3, the V gene TRBV13, with 8 bases identical to TRBD2. The CDR3 is 16 amino acids. Germline V gives CDR1 PRHDT, CDR2 FYEKMQ (reference sequence). V lost 2 bases to trimming and J lost 2 bases; unmatched junction nucleotides: 6. The CDR3, as DNA: TGTGCCAGCAGCTTAAGGCGGGGGGTCAACACAGATACGCAGTATTTT. Translating gives CASSLRRGVNTDTQYF. Together with reference TRBV13 and TRBJ2-3, the CDR3 gives the full variable domain: AAGVIQSPRHLIKEKRETATLKCYPIPRHDTVYWYQQGPGQDPQFLISFYEKMQSDKGSIPDRFSAQQFSDYHSELNMSSLELGDSALYFCASSLRRGVNTDTQYFGPGTRLTVL.

V is TRBV6-5 and J is TRBJ2-7, with D uncertain. The CDR3 has 14 residues. CDR1 is MNHEY and CDR2 is SVGAGI in the germline V gene. The ends were cut back, 6 bases at V and 1 base at J, with 13 bases in the middle. CDR3 region: CASSFSAESYEQYF. The CDR3 coding sequence is TGTGCCAGCAGCTTCAGCGCGGAATCCTACGAGCAGTACTTC.

As DNA, the CDR3 is TGTGCCAGCAGCGAAAGGACTAGTTACAATGAGCAGTTCTTC. The encoded protein is CASSERTSYNEQFF. V usage is TRBV9 and J usage is TRBJ2-1; 7 nucleotides agree with TRBD2. Germline assignment: CDR1 SGDLS and CDR2 YYNGEE. The CDR3 has 14 amino acids. V was pared by 3 bases and J by 4 bases, with 4 bases of the junction left unmatched. The complete variable domain, with remaining parts taken from reference TRBV9 and TRBJ2-1, reads DSGVTQTPKHLITATGQRVTLRCSPRSGDLSVYWYQQSLDQGLQFLIQYYNGEERAKGNILERFSAQQFPDLHSELNLSSLELGDSALYFCASSERTSYNEQFFGPGTRLTVL.

The CDR3 sequence is CASRTGASSYEQYF. CDR3 nucleotides: TGTGCCAGCAGGACAGGAGCAAGCTCCTACGAGCAGTACTTC. The J gene is TRBJ2-7, the V gene TRBV2; tentatively, D is TRBD1 (6 bases). Trimming took 6 bases from V and 0 from J, leaving 12 bases between them. This CDR3 region has 14 residues. Germline V gene lookup returns CDR1 SNHLY and CDR2 FYNNEI. The complete variable domain, with remaining parts taken from reference TRBV2 and TRBJ2-7, reads EPEVTQTPSHQVTQMGQEVILRCVPISNHLYFYWYRQILGQKVEFLVSFYNNEISEKSEIFDDQFSVERPDGSNFTLKIRSTKLEDSAMYFCASRTGASSYEQYFGPGTRLTVT.

The chain uses TRBV5-8 and TRBJ2-7; a possible D gene is TRBD2 (5 bases). The germline gives CDR1 SGHTS, CDR2 YDEGEE. Between the trimmed V and J ends, which lost 0 bases and 3 bases, there was a span of 16 bases. This CDR3 region has 16 residues. CDR3 nucleotide sequence: TGTGCCAGCAGCTTGGCCTCGTCCTTCGCGGGCTACGAGCAGTACTTC. Its protein product is CASSLASSFAGYEQYF.

This clone appeared a single time. Other DNA sequences within the sample encode an identical CDR3. CDR3 coding DNA: TGTGCCAGCAGTTTAGGTGGGGGCTCCTACGAGCAGTACTTC. This encodes CASSLGGGSYEQYF. The chain combines TRBV28 with TRBJ2-7; D assignment may be TRBD1 or TRBD2 (5 bases each). V was trimmed by 2 bases and J by 0 bases, leaving 8 bases between them. The germline V gene has CDR1 MDHEN and CDR2 SYDVKM. The CDR3 totals 14 residues. Full variable domain (outside the CDR3, taken from reference TRBV28 and TRBJ2-7): DVKVTQSSRYLVKRTGEKVFLECVQDMDHENMFWYRQDPGLGLRLIYFSYDVKMKEKGDIPEGYSVSREKKERFSLILESASTNQTSMYLCASSLGGGSYEQYFGPGTRLTVT.

The CDR3 is CASSLSSYNYNEQFF. The DNA of the CDR3 is TGCGCCAGCAGCTTGTCGTCATACAACTACAATGAGCAGTTCTTC. The V and J genes are TRBV5-1 and TRBJ2-1; D remains unclear. This CDR3 is built from 15 residues. Trimming cost V 1 base and J 3 bases, with 11 bases left between them. Germline lookup yields CDR1 SGHRS and CDR2 YFSETQ.

CDR3 DNA sequence: TGTGCCAGTAGTTCCCGTGAAGGAACCTACGAGCAGTACTTC. It yields the protein CASSSREGTYEQYF. V usage is TRBV19 and J usage is TRBJ2-7; D not certain. Trimming removed 5 bases at V and 2 bases at J, with 13 bases between. Germline V gives CDR1 LNHDA, CDR2 SQIVND (reference sequence). The length of the CDR3 is 14 residues.

This chain links TRBV7-9 with TRBJ2-5, with TRBD2 identical over 7 bases. The V gene end was trimmed by 5 bases and the J gene end by 6 bases; junction bases not matched to a gene: 15. The CDR3 consists of 16 residues. Germline V gene data show CDR1 as SEHNR and CDR2 as FQNEAQ (reference sequence). Here the CDR3 reads CASSPRSGLEMKTQYF. CDR3 nucleotide sequence: TGTGCCAGCAGCCCCCGCTCCGGACTAGAAATGAAGACCCAGTACTTC.

This chain uses TRBV5-4 with TRBJ2-1; D is unclear. This CDR3 spans 13 amino acids. Looked up from germline, CDR1 is SGHNT and CDR2 is YYREEE (reference sequence). V was cut by 4 bases and J by 5 bases, with 10 bases left in between. The CDR3 DNA reads as TGTGCCAGCAGCCGGACGTACGACAATGAGCAGTTCTTC. Translation gives CASSRTYDNEQFF.

This chain connects TRBV5-6 to TRBJ1-6, with D perhaps matching TRBD1 (6 bases). V was trimmed by 4 bases and J by 8 bases, leaving 22 bases between them. Germline V gives CDR1 SGHDT, CDR2 YYEEEE. This CDR3 has 17 amino acids. CDR3 protein: CASSMDPGGESDSPLHF. The DNA for the CDR3 is TGTGCCAGCAGCATGGATCCGGGGGGCGAAAGCGATTCACCCCTCCACTTT.

The chain is built from TRBV7-8 and TRBJ2-3; TRBD1 matches at 9 bases. The CDR3 covers 17 residues. With 3 bases clipped from V and 2 bases from J, the junction kept 9 bases outside the gene matches. Germline V gene lookup returns CDR1 SGHVS and CDR2 FQNEAQ. The CDR3 sequence: CASSFTAGTGYTDTQYF. In DNA, the CDR3 is TGTGCCAGCAGCTTCACGGCGGGGACAGGGTACACAGATACGCAGTATTTT. The variable domain in full, with the rest retrieved from reference TRBV7-8 and TRBJ2-3, is GAGVSQSPRYKVAKRGQDVALRCDPISGHVSLFWYQQALGQGPEFLTYFQNEAQLDKSGLPSDRFFAERPEGSVSTLKIQRTQQEDSAVYLCASSFTAGTGYTDTQYFGPGTRLTVL.